A single sample gave rise to the 9 T cell receptor beta chains below, sequenced in a study of T cells in Graves' hyperthyroidism and ophthalmopathy. Regions amplified from RNA transcripts were the TCR beta CDR3 regions. TCR CDR3 underwent first-round RT-PCR with the HTBI primer set. From the multiplex PCR reads, TCRdb called clonotypes with MiXCR, one entry per CDR3 protein. This table has hundreds of thousands of distinct CDR3 sequences, over 10% appearing once. The sequenced material came from blood. These TCRs come from a woman aged 18-29 years with Graves' hyperthyroidism.

Many counts were recorded for this clonotype. In nucleotides, the CDR3 is TGTGCCAGCAGGCCGCAGGGACCTAGCAATCAGCCCCAGCATTTT. Amino acid sequence: CASRPQGPSNQPQHF. The gene calls are TRBV12-3 or TRBV12-4 and TRBJ1-5, with D possibly matching TRBD1 (5 bases). Trimming took off 6 bases at V and 0 bases at J, with 12 bases between the two ends. CDR3 length equals 15 residues.

This clonotype was recorded many times. This chain uses TRBV20-1 with TRBJ2-3, with a possible D match to TRBD2 (5 bases). This CDR3 spans 15 amino acids. Trimming pared 0 bases from V and 2 bases from J, leaving 12 bases between. Germline V lookup: CDR1 DFQATT, CDR2 SNEGSKA (reference sequence). CDR3 in DNA: TGCAGTGCTAGAGATCTTCTAGCCCACACAGATACGCAGTATTTT. It yields the protein CSARDLLAHTDTQYF.

This clonotype has ten or more counts. The chain couples TRBV3-1 to TRBJ1-1; a weak D match, TRBD1 (6 bases). Trimming removed 4 bases from V and 6 bases from J, with 12 bases in between. The CDR3 loop spans 13 amino acids. Germline CDR1 LGHDT, CDR2 YNNKEL (reference sequence). CDR3: CASSRGGIPEAFF. The CDR3 DNA reads as TGTGCCAGCAGCCGAGGGGGGATCCCTGAAGCTTTCTTT.

This clonotype was detected many times. The gene calls are TRBV20-1 and TRBJ1-2; TRBD1 is a possible D gene (6 bases). Deletions cut 3 bases from V and 3 bases from J, with 17 bases between. CDR1 and CDR2 from the germline V gene are DFQATT and SNEGSKA (reference sequence). CDR3 size: 15 residues. CDR3 in amino acids: CSARPGGAGDYGYTF. CDR3 in DNA: TGCAGTGCTAGGCCTGGGGGGGCAGGTGACTATGGCTACACCTTC.

This sequence joins TRBV4-1 and TRBJ1-5; D not resolved. The V and J ends lost 1 base and 0 bases respectively, with 10 bases between them. The germline CDR1 and CDR2 sequences are MGHRA and YSYEKL. This CDR3 is 16 amino acids long. The CDR3 DNA reads TGCGCCAGCAGCCAAGGAGTCGGGGATAGCAATCAGCCCCAGCATTTT. Translation: CASSQGVGDSNQPQHF.

This clonotype was observed at least ten times. The rearrangement links TRBV20-1 to TRBJ2-1; D remains ambiguous. CDR1 and CDR2 (germline): DFQATT, SNEGSKA (reference sequence). CDR3 length: 13 residues. The ends were cut back, 7 bases at V and 6 bases at J, with 16 bases in the middle. CDR3 protein: CSVPSLGPNEQFF. The DNA for the CDR3 is TGCAGTGTTCCTTCATTGGGCCCCAATGAGCAGTTCTTC.

This chain uses TRBV12-3 or TRBV12-4 with TRBJ1-6; a possible D gene is TRBD1 (6 bases). The length of the CDR3 is 15 residues. The germline V and J ends were trimmed by 7 bases and 8 bases, with 18 bases remaining between them. Written as DNA, the CDR3 is TGTGCCAGCACTGGGGGTGCAGGGGTACATTCACCCCTCCACTTT. Translated: CASTGGAGVHSPLHF.

The chain recombines TRBV7-8 with TRBJ2-7; 8 positions agree with TRBD1. J lost 0 bases, V lost 5 bases, and 6 bases had no gene match. This CDR3 is built from 15 residues. Per germline, CDR1 SGHVS and CDR2 FQNEAQ. The CDR3 loop is CASSQDTGGSYEQYF. In nucleotides, the CDR3 is TGTGCCAGCAGCCAAGATACAGGGGGCTCCTACGAGCAGTACTTC. Looking up the rest from reference TRBV7-8 and TRBJ2-7 gives the full variable domain: GAGVSQSPRYKVAKRGQDVALRCDPISGHVSLFWYQQALGQGPEFLTYFQNEAQLDKSGLPSDRFFAERPEGSVSTLKIQRTQQEDSAVYLCASSQDTGGSYEQYFGPGTRLTVT.

As regards this clonotype: The CDR3 does not close with the conserved phenylalanine or tryptophan, likely indicating a read error. V is TRBV3-1 and J is TRBJ1-2, with D possibly being TRBD1 (5 bases). There are 13 residues in the CDR3. Looked up from germline, CDR1 is LGHDT and CDR2 is YNNKEL (reference sequence). The ends were cut back, 4 bases at V and 1 base at J, with 7 bases in the middle. CDR3: CASSPDSNYGYTL. In DNA form, the CDR3 reads TGTGCCAGCAGCCCCGACAGTAACTATGGCTACACCCTC.